Listed below are T cell receptor beta chains from one sample, sequenced in a study of CD8+CD57+ T cells in acquired aplastic anemia. One entry per CDR3 protein, called by TCRdb with MiXCR from the reads. Among fewer than 300,000 distinct CDR3 sequences listed, approximately 82% were seen once. The source material was sorted CD4+, CD8+, or CD8+CD57+ T cells (not recorded which) from PBMCs. The receptors originated from a human donor with aplastic anemia. Each CDR3 is given with its conserved first and last residue. The order of the fields is V gene, clone size, J gene, D gene, CDR3 DNA, CDR3 protein. A D gene is named only where the DNA matches it firmly. Some rows have no size entry. The others give once, few or many, or a class for an expanded clone.

V: TRBV2
size: -
J: TRBJ2-1
D: -
DNA: TGTGCCAGCAGCGAGGGGGGCGGAAACGGTCAGGATTTGCAGTTCTTC
CDR3: CASSEGGGNGQDLQFF

V: TRBV12-3/TRBV12-4
size: -
J: TRBJ2-7
D: TRBD2
DNA: TGTGCCAGCAGGTCCACTAGCGGGGCATCCTACGAGCAGTACTTC
CDR3: CASRSTSGASYEQYF

V: TRBV7-3
size: -
J: TRBJ2-3
D: -
DNA: TGTGCCAGCTCATTACAGGCCGGTCCCGTTGAGCAGTATTTT
CDR3: CASSLQAGPVEQYF

V: TRBV7-3
size: -
J: TRBJ1-1
D: -
DNA: TGTGCCAGCAGCTTAGATGGGGGACCGCTGACTTTTGCATTCTTT
CDR3: CASSLDGGPLTFAFF

V: TRBV7-2
size: -
J: TRBJ1-2
D: -
DNA: TGTGCCAGCAGCTTAACTGGGGGGAGCAGAGATACGCACACCTTC
CDR3: CASSLTGGSRDTHTF

V: TRBV7-8
size: -
J: TRBJ2-2
D: -
DNA: TGTGCCAGCAGCCTAGCTCGTGTGGAAACCGGGGAGCTGTTTTTT
CDR3: CASSLARVETGELFF

V: TRBV19
size: -
J: TRBJ2-3
D: TRBD2
DNA: TGTGCCAGCAGCATAGCGGGCGGTCCCCAAACACAGTATTTT
CDR3: CASSIAGGPQTQYF

V: TRBV7-9
size: -
J: TRBJ2-5
D: -
DNA: TGTGCCAGCAGCTTAGCGGGTGGGCACGGGGCCCAGGTCTTC
CDR3: CASSLAGGHGAQVF

V: TRBV25-1
size: few
J: TRBJ2-1
D: -
DNA: TGTGCCAGCAGTCTACTCCTACCCCGGGGGACGAGGAATGAGCAGTTCTTC
CDR3: CASSLLLPRGTRNEQFF

V: TRBV5-5
size: -
J: TRBJ2-7
D: -
DNA: TGTGCCAGCAGCTTGGCAGAGGGTGGTGAGCAGTACTTC
CDR3: CASSLAEGGEQYF

V: TRBV7-9
size: -
J: TRBJ1-6
D: -
DNA: TGTGCCAGCAGCCCAGGAGCGGGGGGGCCCCTCCACTTT
CDR3: CASSPGAGGPLHF

V: TRBV7-2
size: -
J: TRBJ2-1
D: -
DNA: TGTGCCAGCAGTCCGGGAGTCTACGAGCAGTACGAGAGGTTC
CDR3: CASSPGVYEQYERF

V: TRBV29-1
size: -
J: TRBJ1-3
D: TRBD1
DNA: TGCAGCGTTGAGACAGGGGGAAACACCATATATTTT
CDR3: CSVETGGNTIYF

V: TRBV5-4
size: -
J: TRBJ2-1
D: TRBD2
DNA: TGTGCCAGCACCCCCAACCCACGCGGGGGGAGCGATGAGCAGTTCTTC
CDR3: CASTPNPRGGSDEQFF

V: TRBV7-9
size: -
J: TRBJ2-3
D: -
DNA: TGTGCCAGCAGCTTTGGAAGAAGAGATACGCAGTATTTT
CDR3: CASSFGRRDTQYF

V: TRBV5-1
size: -
J: TRBJ2-5
D: -
DNA: TGCGCCAGCAGCTCCCCCCGGGGGAAAAAAGAGACCCAGTACTTC
CDR3: CASSSPRGKKETQYF

V: TRBV19
size: -
J: TRBJ1-5
D: TRBD1
DNA: TGTGCCAGTAGTGGGACAGGGGGCTATCAGCCCCAGCATTTT
CDR3: CASSGTGGYQPQHF

V: TRBV29-1
size: few
J: TRBJ2-1
D: -
DNA: TGCAGCGTTGGAGATACAGGCTGGGGGCATGAGCAGTTCTTC
CDR3: CSVGDTGWGHEQFF

V: TRBV6-5
size: once
J: TRBJ1-5
D: TRBD1
DNA: TGTGCCAGCAGTTACTTACAGGGGGCGCTTAGTCAGCCCCAGCATTTT
CDR3: CASSYLQGALSQPQHF

V: TRBV7-9
size: -
J: TRBJ2-5
D: -
DNA: TGTGCCGTTCGTGGCCTGGCGGAGACCCAGTACTTC
CDR3: CAVRGLAETQYF

V: TRBV27
size: many
J: TRBJ2-7
D: TRBD1
DNA: TGTGCCAGCAGTTTAACCGGACAGGGGTTCGTCGAGCAGTACTTC
CDR3: CASSLTGQGFVEQYF

V: TRBV24-1
size: -
J: TRBJ1-1
D: -
DNA: TGTGCCACCGGTGCAAGTGGAGGCAGGGCTCGTTCAATGAACACTGAAGCTTTCTTT
CDR3: CATGASGGRARSMNTEAFF

V: TRBV7-9
size: -
J: TRBJ1-5
D: -
DNA: TGCGCCAGCAGCCAATCCCTTGCAGGTGGCTACACCTTCTTT
CDR3: CASSQSLAGGYTFF

V: TRBV24-1
size: -
J: TRBJ2-1
D: -
DNA: TGTGCCACCAGTGAAGGGACCTGGCAGTTCTTC
CDR3: CATSEGTWQFF

V: TRBV6-6
size: -
J: TRBJ2-7
D: TRBD1
DNA: TGTGCCAGCAGCCCCACAGGGGGGCAGCGTGTGGAGCAGTACTTC
CDR3: CASSPTGGQRVEQYF

V: TRBV7-3
size: once
J: TRBJ2-3
D: TRBD2
DNA: TGTGCCAGCAGCCCAGCGGGAGGTCCCTTTACCCCGTCTTTT
CDR3: CASSPAGGPFTPSF

V: TRBV5-1
size: -
J: TRBJ2-5
D: TRBD1
DNA: TGTGCCAGCAGCTGGGGACAGGGCTCAAAAGAGACCCAGTACTTC
CDR3: CASSWGQGSKETQYF

V: TRBV2
size: -
J: TRBJ2-7
D: -
DNA: TGTGCCAGCAGTCTTCGGTGGGCAGGGGGGTTCTACGAGCAGTACTTC
CDR3: CASSLRWAGGFYEQYF

V: TRBV5-6
size: many
J: TRBJ2-1
D: TRBD2
DNA: TGTGCCAGCAGCTTGGGGGGGGGATCCTACAATGAGCAGTTCTTC
CDR3: CASSLGGGSYNEQFF

V: TRBV7-9
size: medium-sized
J: TRBJ1-2
D: -
DNA: TGTGCCAGCAGCCCGGGACCTACACACTATGGCTACACCTTC
CDR3: CASSPGPTHYGYTF

V: TRBV9
size: -
J: TRBJ1-3
D: TRBD1
DNA: TGTGCCAGCAGCGCCGGGACAGGGTCTGGAAACACCATATATTTT
CDR3: CASSAGTGSGNTIYF

V: TRBV5-8
size: -
J: TRBJ2-1
D: TRBD1
DNA: TGTGCCAGCAGCCAGGGACAGGTCCATGAGCAGTTCTTC
CDR3: CASSQGQVHEQFF

V: TRBV20-1
size: -
J: TRBJ2-5
D: -
DNA: TGCAGTGCTAGAGATCTTTTGCGGGGCCCAATACAAGAGACCCAGTACTTC
CDR3: CSARDLLRGPIQETQYF

V: TRBV7-9
size: -
J: TRBJ1-1
D: -
DNA: TGTGCCAGCAGCTTTACACCCGGCGTCTTGAACGCTGAAGCTTTCTTT
CDR3: CASSFTPGVLNAEAFF

V: TRBV9
size: -
J: TRBJ2-3
D: TRBD2
DNA: TGTGCCAGCAGCTTAGCGGGAGGCATCGAGACGCAGTATTTT
CDR3: CASSLAGGIETQYF

V: TRBV11-1
size: -
J: TRBJ2-7
D: -
DNA: TGTGCCAGTAGTACCGGACGGCTCGAGCAGTACTTC
CDR3: CASSTGRLEQYF

V: TRBV9
size: -
J: TRBJ1-3
D: -
DNA: TGTGCCAGCAGCCAAGGGCCTAACCTTCGAAACTCTGTATATTTT
CDR3: CASSQGPNLRNSVYF

V: TRBV6-6
size: -
J: TRBJ2-7
D: TRBD1
DNA: TGTGCCAGCAGTCCTGGGACAGGGGCTCCAAGCGAGCAGTACTTC
CDR3: CASSPGTGAPSEQYF

V: TRBV9
size: -
J: TRBJ2-5
D: -
DNA: TGTGCCAGCGGCGTAGGTCGCGGGACTTGGGGAGAGACCCAGTACTTC
CDR3: CASGVGRGTWGETQYF

V: TRBV11-3
size: -
J: TRBJ2-7
D: -
DNA: TGTGCCAGCAGCTTAGTAGGCACTACCTACGAGCAGTACTTC
CDR3: CASSLVGTTYEQYF

V: TRBV11-3
size: many
J: TRBJ1-2
D: -
DNA: TGTGCCAGCAGCTTAGCTGGGAACTATGGCTACACCTTC
CDR3: CASSLAGNYGYTF